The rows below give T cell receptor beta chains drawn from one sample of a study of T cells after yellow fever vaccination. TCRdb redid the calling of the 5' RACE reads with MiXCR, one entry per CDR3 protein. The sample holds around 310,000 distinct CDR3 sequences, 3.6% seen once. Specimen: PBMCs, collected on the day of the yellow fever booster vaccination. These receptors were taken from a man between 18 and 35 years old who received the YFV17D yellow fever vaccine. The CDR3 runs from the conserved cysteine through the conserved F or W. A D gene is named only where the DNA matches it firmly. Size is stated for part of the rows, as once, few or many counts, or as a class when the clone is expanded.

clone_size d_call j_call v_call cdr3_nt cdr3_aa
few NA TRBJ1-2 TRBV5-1 TGCGCCAGCAGCTTGAGTACCGTTGGCGGTGATGGCTACACCTTC CASSLSTVGGDGYTF
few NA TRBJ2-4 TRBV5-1 TGCGCCAGCAGCTTGGACGGGGAGCTAAACATTCAGTACTTC CASSLDGELNIQYF
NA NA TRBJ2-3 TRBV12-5 TGTGCTAGTGGACCACTAGGGGCCCTCGGGGGAGATACGCAGTATTTT CASGPLGALGGDTQYF
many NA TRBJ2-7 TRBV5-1 TGCGCCAGCAGCTTGGGGTACTACGAGCAGTACTTC CASSLGYYEQYF
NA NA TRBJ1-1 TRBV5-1 TGCGCCAGCAGCGGTGGGGGGGGCCCGGACACTGAAGCTTTCTTT CASSGGGGPDTEAFF
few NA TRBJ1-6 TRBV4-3 TGCGCCAGCAGCCAAGTCGGCCACATCAGGAATTCACCCCTCCACTTT CASSQVGHIRNSPLHF
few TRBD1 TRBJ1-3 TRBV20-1 TGCAGTGCTAGATCGGGACAGGGTTCTGGAAACACCATATATTTT CSARSGQGSGNTIYF
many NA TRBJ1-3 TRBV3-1 TGTGCCAGCAAAGGCGGGGGGTCTGGAAACACCATATATTTT CASKGGGSGNTIYF
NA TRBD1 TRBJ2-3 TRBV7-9 TGTGCCAGCACCCCCGACAGGGTGCAGTATTTT CASTPDRVQYF
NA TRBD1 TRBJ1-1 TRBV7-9 TGTGCCAGTAATGACAGGGAGAACACTGAAGCTTTCTTT CASNDRENTEAFF
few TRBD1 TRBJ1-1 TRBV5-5 TGTGCCAGCAGCCCCGATGGACAGGGAAGCATGAACACTGAAGCTTTCTTT CASSPDGQGSMNTEAFF
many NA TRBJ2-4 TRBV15 TGTGCCACCAGCAGAGAAAAGACTTCGGGGGGCGGCGCCAAAAACATTCAGTACTTC CATSREKTSGGGAKNIQYF
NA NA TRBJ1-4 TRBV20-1 TGCAGTGCCAGGGTGGGTCCGAGGGAAAAACTGTTTTTT CSARVGPREKLFF
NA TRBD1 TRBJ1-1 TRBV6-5 TGTGCCAGCAGTTTACAGGGGGCGCTTGCTGAAGCTTTCTTT CASSLQGALAEAFF
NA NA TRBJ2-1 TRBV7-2 TGTGCCAGCAGCTTCGGGACAGCGGCGGGGATCAATGAGCAGTTCTTC CASSFGTAAGINEQFF
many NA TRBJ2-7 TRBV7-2 TGTGCCAGCAGCACCCGTCTTTTTAGCTCCTACGAGCAGTACTTC CASSTRLFSSYEQYF
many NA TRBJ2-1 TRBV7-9 TGTGCCAGCAGCCCGAGGCACCGGGACTCCTTCAATGAGCAGTTCTTC CASSPRHRDSFNEQFF
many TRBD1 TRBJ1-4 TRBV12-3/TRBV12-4 TGTGCCAGCAGCCCCCGCGGACAGGGGGCGCGTAATGAAAAACTGTTTTTT CASSPRGQGARNEKLFF
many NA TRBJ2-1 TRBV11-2 TGTGCCAGCAGCATTTCCGGGGGCCGCTCCTACAATGAGCAGTTCTTC CASSISGGRSYNEQFF
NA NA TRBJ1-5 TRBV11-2 TGTGCCAGCAGCTTAGAATCAAACAGCAAGCATCAGCCCCAGCATTTT CASSLESNSKHQPQHF
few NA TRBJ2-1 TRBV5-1 TGCGCCAGCAGCAGGGAAGGAGGTCTCAATGAGCAGTTCTTC CASSREGGLNEQFF
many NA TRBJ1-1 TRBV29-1 TGCAGCGTTGAACCGGGACGGGGGGATGAAGCTTTCTTT CSVEPGRGDEAFF
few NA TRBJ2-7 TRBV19 TGTGCCAGTAAGGGTCGAGGAAACCCCCAAGGGGACGAGCAGTACTTC CASKGRGNPQGDEQYF
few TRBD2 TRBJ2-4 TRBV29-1 TGCAGCGTTGAGGGCAGAGGGCGGGGGTTCGGCAAAAACATTCAGTACTTC CSVEGRGRGFGKNIQYF
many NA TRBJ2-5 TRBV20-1 TGCAGTGCGAATTGGGAGACCCAGTACTTC CSANWETQYF
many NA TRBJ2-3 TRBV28 TGTGCCAGCAGTCGCCCAAGGGCAGGGGGCACAGATACGCAGTATTTT CASSRPRAGGTDTQYF
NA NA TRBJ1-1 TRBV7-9 TGTGCCAGCAGACCGGGAGTGAACACTGAAGCTTTCTTT CASRPGVNTEAFF
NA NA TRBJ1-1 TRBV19 TGTGCCAGTATCTCATACATGAACACTGAAGCTTTCTTT CASISYMNTEAFF
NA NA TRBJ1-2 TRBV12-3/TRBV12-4 TGTGCCAGCAGTTTGTCACTGGGTTGGGGCTACACCTTC CASSLSLGWGYTF
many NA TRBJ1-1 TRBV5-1 TGCGCCAGCAGCGGAACACAGAACACTGAAGCTTTCTTT CASSGTQNTEAFF
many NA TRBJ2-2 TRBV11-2 TGTGCCAGCAGTATCCAGAACACCGGGGAGCTGTTTTTT CASSIQNTGELFF
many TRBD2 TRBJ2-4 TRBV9 TGTGCCAGCAGCGTCCAACCGGCGGGGGGGCCGAGGGACATTCAGTACTTC CASSVQPAGGPRDIQYF
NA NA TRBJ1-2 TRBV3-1 TGTGCCAGCAGCCCGATGAGGGCTAACTATGGCTACACCTTC CASSPMRANYGYTF
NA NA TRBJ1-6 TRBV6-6 TGTGCCAGCAGTCTTAGGGACATCCGCGCATCCCCTAATTCACCCCTCCACTTT CASSLRDIRASPNSPLHF
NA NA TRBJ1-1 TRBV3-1 TGTGCCAGCAGCCAAGGGGGGACGTACCCTTTCTTT CASSQGGTYPFF
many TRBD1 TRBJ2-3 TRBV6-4 TGTGCCAGCAGTGACGGACAGGGGGCAGATACGCAGTATTTT CASSDGQGADTQYF
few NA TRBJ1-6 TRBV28 TGTGCCAGCAGTTTATATGCAGGGGTTAATTCACCCCTCCACTTT CASSLYAGVNSPLHF
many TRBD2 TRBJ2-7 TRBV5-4 TGTGCCAGCAGCCTACCACTGGGCGGGGGGGCGCAACACGAGCAGTACTTC CASSLPLGGGAQHEQYF
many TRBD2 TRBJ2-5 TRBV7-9 TGTGCCAGCAGCTTAATCGCGGGGGGCCCGCCCGGGACCCAGTACTTC CASSLIAGGPPGTQYF
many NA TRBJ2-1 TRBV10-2 TGCGCCAGCAGTGAGGTGACAGGCCAGTTCTTC CASSEVTGQFF
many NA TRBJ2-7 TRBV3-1 TGTGCCAGCAGCCAAGTTGGGCCACCTCCCTACGAGCAGTACTTC CASSQVGPPPYEQYF
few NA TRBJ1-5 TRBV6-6 TGTGCCAGCAGTTACTCGAAAACCTTTAGCAATCAGCCCCAGCATTTT CASSYSKTFSNQPQHF
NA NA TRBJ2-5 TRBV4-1 TGCGCCAGCAGCCAAGATTCTACGGGGCCGGAGACCCAGTACTTC CASSQDSTGPETQYF
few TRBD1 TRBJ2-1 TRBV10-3 TGTGCCATCAGCCCGACAGGGTCCAATGAGCAGTTCTTC CAISPTGSNEQFF
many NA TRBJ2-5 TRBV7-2 TGTGCCAGCAGCACCTCCGGGACATCTGGGGGGACCCAGTACTTC CASSTSGTSGGTQYF
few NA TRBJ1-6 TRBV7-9 TGTGCCAGCAGCCCCGGAGCTGGTAATTCACCCCTCCACTTT CASSPGAGNSPLHF
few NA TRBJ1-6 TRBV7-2 TGTGCCAGCAGCTTCCTCGCTGAGAATTCACCCCTCCACTTT CASSFLAENSPLHF
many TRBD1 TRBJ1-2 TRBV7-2 TGTGCCAGCAGCTTACGGGACCAGGGGGGCGGCTACACCTTC CASSLRDQGGGYTF
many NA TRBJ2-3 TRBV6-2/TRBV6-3 TGTGCCAGCAGGTCCCGACTAGGTCGTGCAGATACGCAGTATTTT CASRSRLGRADTQYF
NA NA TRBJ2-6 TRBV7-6 TGTGCCAGCAGCTTAAGGTTTGGGGACTCTGGGGCCAACGTCCTGACTTTC CASSLRFGDSGANVLTF
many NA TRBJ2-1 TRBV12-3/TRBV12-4 TGTGCCAGCAGTTTGGGTCTGTACAATGAGCAGTTCTTC CASSLGLYNEQFF
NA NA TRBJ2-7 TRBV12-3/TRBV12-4 TGTGCCAGCAGTTTATTGGACAGCAGTACCACCTACGAGCAGTACTTC CASSLLDSSTTYEQYF
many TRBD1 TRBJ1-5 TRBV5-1 TGCGCCAGCAGTTGGGGGACAGGAAATCAGCCCCAGCATTTT CASSWGTGNQPQHF
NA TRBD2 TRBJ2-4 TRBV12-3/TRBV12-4 TGTGCCAGCAGTTTCGAAGCGGGGGCCCCCAAAAACATTCAGTACTTC CASSFEAGAPKNIQYF
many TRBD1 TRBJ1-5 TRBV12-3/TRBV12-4 TGTGCCAGCCGACAGGGGAGGGGACAGCCCCAGCATTTT CASRQGRGQPQHF
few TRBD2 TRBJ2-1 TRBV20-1 TGCAGTGCTAGAGATTTTCTAGCGGAACCGCTCGGGCAGTTCTTC CSARDFLAEPLGQFF